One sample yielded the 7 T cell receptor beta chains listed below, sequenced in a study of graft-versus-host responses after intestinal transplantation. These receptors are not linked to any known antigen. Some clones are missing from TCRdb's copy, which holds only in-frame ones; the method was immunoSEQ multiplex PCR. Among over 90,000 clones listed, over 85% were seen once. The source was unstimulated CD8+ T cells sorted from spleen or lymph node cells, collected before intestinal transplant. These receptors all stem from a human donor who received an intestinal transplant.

DNA for the CDR3: TGTGCCAGCAGTTTATCGATCAGCCTATTAGCCAAAAACATTCAGTACTTC. Translation gives CASSLSISLLAKNIQYF. The chain recombines TRBV27 with TRBJ2-4; D is ambiguous. Deletions cut 0 bases from V and 0 bases from J, with 12 bases between. CDR1 is MNHEY and CDR2 is SMNVEV in the germline V gene (reference sequence). There are 17 residues in the CDR3.

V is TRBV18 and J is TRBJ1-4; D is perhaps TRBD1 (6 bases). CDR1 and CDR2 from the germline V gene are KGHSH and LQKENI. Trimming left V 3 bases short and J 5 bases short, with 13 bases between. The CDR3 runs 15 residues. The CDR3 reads CASSPVGQLNEKLFF. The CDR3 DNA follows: TGTGCCAGCTCACCCGTTGGACAGTTGAATGAAAAACTGTTTTTT.

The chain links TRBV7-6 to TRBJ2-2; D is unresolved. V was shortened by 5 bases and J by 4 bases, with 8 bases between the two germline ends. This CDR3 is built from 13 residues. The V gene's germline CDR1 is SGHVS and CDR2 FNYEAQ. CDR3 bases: TGTGCCAGCAGCCAGGATTTCACCGGGGAGCTGTTTTTT. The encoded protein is CASSQDFTGELFF.

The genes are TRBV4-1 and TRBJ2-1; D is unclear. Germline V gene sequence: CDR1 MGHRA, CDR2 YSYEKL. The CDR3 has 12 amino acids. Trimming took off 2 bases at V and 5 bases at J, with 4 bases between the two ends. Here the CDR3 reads CASSQTHNEQFF. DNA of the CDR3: TGCGCCAGCAGCCAAACTCACAATGAGCAGTTCTTC.

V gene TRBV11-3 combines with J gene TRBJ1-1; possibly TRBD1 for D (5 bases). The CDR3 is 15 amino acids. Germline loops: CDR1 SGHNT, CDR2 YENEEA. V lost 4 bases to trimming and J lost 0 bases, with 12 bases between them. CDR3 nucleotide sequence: TGTGCCAGCAGCTCCAGGGACCTCATGAACACTGAAGCTTTCTTT. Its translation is CASSSRDLMNTEAFF. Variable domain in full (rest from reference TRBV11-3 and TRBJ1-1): EAGVVQSPRYKIIEKKQPVAFWCNPISGHNTLYWYLQNLGQGPELLIRYENEEAVDDSQLPKDRFSAERLKGVDSTLKIQPAELGDSAVYLCASSSRDLMNTEAFFGQGTRLTVV.

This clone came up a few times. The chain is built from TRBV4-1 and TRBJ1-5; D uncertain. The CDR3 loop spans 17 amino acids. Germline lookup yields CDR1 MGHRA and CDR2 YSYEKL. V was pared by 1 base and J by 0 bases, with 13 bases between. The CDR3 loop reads CASSQVVGGYSNQPQHF. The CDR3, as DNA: TGCGCCAGCAGCCAAGTGGTTGGAGGGTATAGCAATCAGCCCCAGCATTTT.

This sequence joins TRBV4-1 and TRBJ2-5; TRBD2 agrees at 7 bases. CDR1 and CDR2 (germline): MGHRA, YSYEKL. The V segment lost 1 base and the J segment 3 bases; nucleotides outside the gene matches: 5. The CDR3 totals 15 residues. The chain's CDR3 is CASSQVTSAEETQYF. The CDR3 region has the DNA TGCGCCAGCAGCCAAGTCACTAGCGCGGAAGAGACCCAGTACTTC.